Shown below are 25 T cell receptor beta chains from a single sample sequenced in a study of response to subunit inactivated influenza vaccine. TCRdb called the RT-PCR reads again in MiXCR, with one record for every CDR3 protein. The sample holds 490,000 or so distinct CDR3 sequences, roughly 8.2% seen once. Sequencing was performed on PBMCs from blood, taken roughly 24 months after vaccination. Receptor source: a man aged 50 to 75 who received an inactivated influenza vaccine.

This clonotype was recorded a few times. The J gene is TRBJ2-6, the V gene TRBV19; a possible D gene is TRBD1 (6 bases). V lost 1 base, J lost 0 bases, and 19 bases lay in between. This CDR3 has 20 residues. Germline-derived CDR1 and CDR2 are LNHDA and SQIVND (reference sequence). CDR3 region: CASSIGGGFAGFSGANVLTF. CDR3 coding DNA: TGTGCCAGTAGTATAGGTGGGGGCTTCGCTGGCTTCTCTGGGGCCAACGTCCTGACTTTC.

J is TRBJ2-2 and V is TRBV12-3 or TRBV12-4; unclear D gene. The CDR3 contains 15 residues. V dropped 6 bases and J dropped 0 bases, with 11 bases sitting between them. The CDR3 coding sequence is TGTGCCAGCAGAAGCAGACGGACGAACACCGGGGAGCTGTTTTTT. Translation gives CASRSRRTNTGELFF.

This clonotype has just a few counts. This chain connects TRBV5-1 to TRBJ2-1; TRBD2 aligns across 9 bases. In germline, CDR1 is SGHRS, CDR2 YFSETQ. The CDR3 consists of 17 residues. With 0 bases clipped from V and 7 bases from J, the junction kept 11 bases outside the gene matches. The CDR3 region is CASSLALSGGPGNEQFF. The CDR3 DNA is TGCGCCAGCAGCTTGGCCCTTAGCGGGGGCCCCGGGAATGAGCAGTTCTTC.

This clonotype was recorded at least ten times. The chain carries TRBV21-1 and TRBJ2-1; the table assigns TRBD1, which was not confirmed against the DNA. TRBV21-1 is a documented pseudogene. The CDR3 sequence is 13 residues long. The DNA of the CDR3 is TGTGCCAGCAAACAGGGAAACGGCAATGAGCAGTTCTTC. Encoded protein: CASKQGNGNEQFF.

This chain uses TRBV18 with TRBJ1-1; TRBD1 aligns across 7 bases. The CDR3 contains 15 residues. In germline, CDR1 is KGHSH, CDR2 LQKENI. J gave up 10 bases and V 5 bases, and 16 bases lay outside the gene matches. The CDR3 is CASSGQGVSHVGAFF. DNA of the CDR3: TGTGCCAGCTCAGGGCAGGGGGTTTCTCACGTTGGAGCTTTCTTT.

This clonotype appeared a few times. The chain employs TRBV6-5 and TRBJ1-2, with TRBD1 matching over 9 bases. The germline V gene encodes CDR1 MNHEY and CDR2 SVGAGI. The CDR3 length is 15 residues. J lost 3 bases, V lost 3 bases, and 5 bases had no gene match. The CDR3 reads CASSYSTGGYYGYTF. The CDR3, as DNA: TGTGCCAGCAGTTATTCGACAGGGGGTTACTATGGCTACACCTTC.

The CDR3 loop reads CASSPWPSGSEAFF. The DNA for the CDR3 is TGTGCCAGCAGCCCCTGGCCATCGGGGTCTGAAGCTTTCTTT. The chain combines TRBV28 with TRBJ1-1; D remains ambiguous. Looked up from germline, CDR1 is MDHEN and CDR2 is SYDVKM. The CDR3 is 14 amino acids. Trimming left V 6 bases short and J 6 bases short, with 17 bases between.

At least ten counts were recorded for this clonotype. The rearrangement joins TRBV7-9 to TRBJ2-5, with TRBD2 matching over 8 bases. CDR3 length: 13 residues. V gave up 3 bases and J gave up 4 bases; unmatched junction bases: 1. Germline values: CDR1 SEHNR, CDR2 FQNEAQ (reference sequence). CDR3 region: CASSFAGGETQYF. The DNA for the CDR3 is TGTGCCAGCAGCTTCGCGGGGGGAGAGACCCAGTACTTC.

This clonotype was observed at least ten times. The genes are TRBV7-9 and TRBJ2-3; TRBD2 agrees at 12 bases. Looked up from germline, CDR1 is SEHNR and CDR2 is FQNEAQ (reference sequence). The CDR3 has 17 amino acids. V shed 5 bases, J shed 4 bases, and the junction held 10 bases outside the gene matches. In DNA, the CDR3 is TGTGCCAGCAGCGTGGGACTAGCGGGCTTGGGTGCAGATACGCAGTATTTT. Its protein is CASSVGLAGLGADTQYF.

V and J are TRBV20-1 and TRBJ2-1; D possibly corresponds to TRBD2 (7 bases). With 3 bases removed from V and 0 bases from J, the gap between germline ends came to 18 bases. Germline V gives CDR1 DFQATT, CDR2 SNEGSKA (reference sequence). CDR3 length equals 17 residues. The CDR3 region is CSAREDRAGHSYNEQFF. The CDR3 DNA reads as TGCAGTGCTAGGGAAGATAGAGCGGGACACTCCTACAATGAGCAGTTCTTC.

This clonotype was recorded at least ten times. The CDR3 protein is CASSFGLANTGELFF. The CDR3 bases are TGTGCCAGCAGTTTTGGACTAGCGAACACCGGGGAGCTGTTTTTT. The chain is built from TRBV12-3 or TRBV12-4 and TRBJ2-2; 7 bases map to TRBD2. Losses at the gene ends were 3 bases for V and 0 bases for J; bases not matched to a gene: 1. The CDR3 runs to 15 residues.

This clonotype was seen a handful of times. The V and J genes are TRBV7-2 and TRBJ2-7, with TRBD2 matching over 8 bases. V shed 5 bases, J shed 3 bases, and the junction held 6 bases outside the gene matches. CDR1 is SGHTA and CDR2 is FQGNSA in the germline V gene. The CDR3 is 14 amino acids. The CDR3 reads CASSHPSGGYEQYF. The CDR3 region has the DNA TGTGCCAGCAGCCATCCAAGCGGGGGCTACGAGCAGTACTTC.

This clonotype was found a few times. The V gene is TRBV10-3, the J gene TRBJ1-2; D is unresolved. This CDR3 spans 14 amino acids. V lost 4 bases and J lost 5, with 14 bases in between. Germline V CDR1 and CDR2: ENHRY, SYGVKD. CDR3 amino acids: CAISAAGVGYGYTF. The CDR3 DNA is TGTGCCATCAGTGCCGCCGGGGTAGGTTATGGCTACACCTTC.

V is TRBV7-9 and J is TRBJ2-1; D possibly corresponds to TRBD1 (5 bases). The V and J ends lost 1 base and 6 bases respectively, with 10 bases between them. Per the germline V gene, CDR1 is SEHNR and CDR2 is FQNEAQ (reference sequence). The CDR3 runs to 14 residues. The CDR3 nucleotides are TGTGCCAGCAGCTTAGACAGCAGGGTCAATGAGCAGTTCTTC. It yields the protein CASSLDSRVNEQFF.

This clonotype was found a few times. This CDR3 is CASSLYDSPYEQYF. Here the CDR3 DNA reads TGTGCCAGCAGTTTATATGACAGTCCCTACGAGCAGTACTTC. This chain connects TRBV27 to TRBJ2-7, with a possible D match to TRBD1 (5 bases). V gave up 1 base and J gave up 2 bases, with 9 bases separating them. Germline V gene data show CDR1 as MNHEY and CDR2 as SMNVEV (reference sequence). The CDR3 has 14 amino acids.

This clonotype has a handful of counts. The chain combines TRBV10-3 with TRBJ2-7; TRBD2 matches 10 bases. The CDR3 contains 15 residues. Losses at the gene ends were 3 bases for V and 4 bases for J; bases not matched to a gene: 6. Per the germline V gene, CDR1 is ENHRY and CDR2 is SYGVKD. The CDR3 loop is CAISDFLAGEYEQYF. The CDR3 bases are TGTGCCATCAGTGACTTCCTAGCGGGAGAGTACGAGCAGTACTTC.

This clonotype was counted only a few times. The chain links TRBV5-5 to TRBJ1-5, with TRBD1 as a possible D gene (5 bases). Trimming pared 4 bases from V and 0 bases from J, leaving 11 bases between. From germline, CDR1 is SGHKS and CDR2 YYEKEE (reference sequence). This CDR3 spans 15 amino acids. The CDR3 loop reads CASSPDMASNQPQHF. For the CDR3, the DNA is TGTGCCAGCAGCCCGGACATGGCTAGCAATCAGCCCCAGCATTTT.

This chain links TRBV10-2 with TRBJ1-3; 8 bases align to TRBD1. V shed 0 bases and J 1 base; nucleotides not matched to a gene: 8. The CDR3 has 18 amino acids. Germline CDR1 is WSHSY and CDR2 is SAAADI. The CDR3 DNA sequence: TGCGCCAGCAGTGAGTCCCACCGGACAGGGAGGTCTGGAAACACCATATATTTT. It codes for CASSESHRTGRSGNTIYF.

The rearrangement links TRBV10-3 to TRBJ2-2; 8 bases are shared with TRBD2. The J segment lost 1 base and the V segment lost 4 bases, leaving 8 bases of the junction unmatched. CDR3 length equals 17 residues. Germline V gene data show CDR1 as ENHRY and CDR2 as SYGVKD. CDR3 DNA: TGTGCCATCAGTGGGGTACGACGGGAGGGGAACACCGGGGAGCTGTTTTTT. It yields the protein CAISGVRREGNTGELFF.

This clonotype has a count of ten or more. V and J are TRBV7-2 and TRBJ2-1; D perhaps matches TRBD1 (5 bases). Trimming removed 7 bases at V and 5 bases at J, with 15 bases between. Germline lookup yields CDR1 SGHTA and CDR2 FQGNSA. This CDR3 has 14 amino acids. This chain's CDR3 is CASNLGLGHNEQFF. DNA of the CDR3: TGTGCCAGCAATTTGGGATTGGGGCACAATGAGCAGTTCTTC.

The chain joins TRBV6-1 to TRBJ2-1, with D possibly being TRBD2 (7 bases). V lost 5 bases, J lost 5 bases, and 13 bases lay in between. Germline lookup yields CDR1 MNHNS and CDR2 SASEGT. The CDR3 extends over 14 amino acids. For the CDR3, the DNA is TGTGCCAGCAGTAGAAGCGGGGACAACAATGAGCAGTTCTTC. Its translation is CASSRSGDNNEQFF.

In its sample, this clonotype was seen a few times. The rearrangement links TRBV7-6 to TRBJ1-1; D call uncertain. The CDR3 has 14 amino acids. V lost 1 base, J lost 1 base, and 7 bases lay in between. Germline CDR1 and CDR2: SGHVS and FNYEAQ. The CDR3: CASSLGFQNTEAFF. The CDR3 DNA sequence: TGTGCCAGCAGCTTAGGCTTCCAGAACACTGAAGCTTTCTTT.

The V and J genes are TRBV20-1 and TRBJ1-2, with TRBD1 matching over 10 bases. Germline V gives CDR1 DFQATT, CDR2 SNEGSKA (reference sequence). Unmatched junction bases numbered 8, after V lost 5 bases and J lost 2 bases. CDR3 length: 15 residues. CDR3 DNA: TGCAGTGCTGGGACAGGGGCGGAAGTCAACTATGGCTACACCTTC. Its translation: CSAGTGAEVNYGYTF.

This sequence joins TRBV20-1 and TRBJ1-2; 8 bases are shared with TRBD1. This CDR3 is 16 amino acids long. Germline CDR1 is DFQATT and CDR2 is SNEGSKA (reference sequence). The V gene end was trimmed by 6 bases and the J gene end by 8 bases; junction bases not matched to a gene: 20. In DNA, the CDR3 is TGCAGTGCCGCCGGGTTAGGACAGGGAACTTTGGGGGGCTACACCTTC. Its protein is CSAAGLGQGTLGGYTF.

The chain is built from TRBV20-1 and TRBJ1-5, with D perhaps matching TRBD1 (5 bases). The CDR3 consists of 13 residues. Between the trimmed V and J ends, which lost 5 bases and 5 bases, there was a span of 13 bases. Per germline, CDR1 DFQATT and CDR2 SNEGSKA (reference sequence). The CDR3 sequence: CSAARTGDQPQHF. CDR3 sequence (DNA): TGCAGTGCTGCAAGAACAGGAGATCAGCCCCAGCATTTT.